One and the same sample provided the 12 T cell receptor beta chains below, sequenced in a study of blood T cell repertoires in COVID-19. Generated by immunoSEQ multiplex PCR, the TCRdb table keeps only in-frame clones and is missing some. Here the sample spans approximately 15,000 clones, about 90% being singletons. The sequenced sample was peripheral blood. These TCRs come from a man in his fifties with active COVID-19.

The sample holds one count of this clone. The V and J genes are TRBV7-2 and TRBJ2-1, with 9 positions matching TRBD1. The V gene end was trimmed by 3 bases and the J gene end by 9 bases; junction bases not matched to a gene: 9. The CDR3 runs to 15 residues. Germline values: CDR1 SGHTA, CDR2 FQGNSA. DNA of the CDR3: TGTGCCAGCAGCTTTCGGACAGGGGCAAAGGGTGAGCAGTTCTTC. This codes for CASSFRTGAKGEQFF.

The J gene is TRBJ1-1, the V gene TRBV27, with no clear D. From germline, CDR1 is MNHEY and CDR2 SMNVEV (reference sequence). Trimming removed 5 bases at V and 1 base at J, with 11 bases between. The CDR3 covers 14 residues. The CDR3 coding sequence is TGTGCCAGCAGTCCCCTGCCGGGGAACACTGAAGCTTTCTTT. Amino acids: CASSPLPGNTEAFF.

The chain recombines TRBV30 with TRBJ2-7, with D maybe TRBD1 (5 bases). Germline CDR1 reads GTSNPN; CDR2 reads SVGIG (reference sequence). This CDR3 has 11 residues. CDR3 sequence (DNA): TGTGTCGGCAGGGTGGTGGACGAGCAGTACTTC. Translating it yields CVGRVVDEQYF.

The chain links TRBV6-5 to TRBJ2-7; 12 bases map to TRBD2. Germline CDR1 is MNHEY and CDR2 is SVGAGI. CDR3 length: 14 residues. V dropped 5 bases and J dropped 2; count of bases not matched to a gene: 1. The CDR3 reads CASSRLAGAYEQYF. The CDR3 DNA reads as TGTGCCAGCAGTCGACTAGCGGGAGCCTACGAGCAGTACTTC.

V usage is TRBV6-6 and J usage is TRBJ1-3; 9 bases align to TRBD1. Germline assignment: CDR1 MNHNY and CDR2 SVGAGI (reference sequence). J was trimmed by 3 bases and V by 7 bases; bases with no gene match: 16. The CDR3 totals 18 residues. CDR3 amino acids: CASNRSPGTGKGGNTIYF. The CDR3 DNA sequence: TGTGCCAGCAATCGCTCCCCCGGGACAGGGAAAGGTGGAAACACCATATATTTT.

The gene calls are TRBV29-1 and TRBJ2-1; D gene ambiguous. V dropped 3 bases and J dropped 8 bases, with 8 bases sitting between them. This CDR3 has 11 residues. Germline V lookup: CDR1 SQVTM, CDR2 ANQGSEA. The CDR3 is CSVDRSHEQFF. The CDR3 coding sequence is TGCAGCGTTGACAGGTCACATGAGCAGTTCTTC.

This sequence joins TRBV5-6 and TRBJ2-7; possible D gene TRBD1, 5 bases. The germline V gene encodes CDR1 SGHDT and CDR2 YYEEEE. V lost 4 bases and J 4 bases, leaving 18 bases between the germline ends. The CDR3 extends over 15 amino acids. CDR3 nucleotide sequence: TGTGCCAGCAGCCCCCGTGGGCCGGACACTTACGAGCAGTACTTC. The encoded protein is CASSPRGPDTYEQYF.

This clone has only one observation. The rearrangement uses TRBV11-2 and TRBJ2-1; 13 nucleotides match TRBD2. Losses at the gene ends were 5 bases for V and 4 bases for J; bases not matched to a gene: 8. The CDR3 covers 17 residues. Germline assignment: CDR1 SGHAT and CDR2 FQNNGV. The CDR3 region has the DNA TGTGCCAGCAGCCGCAGACTAGCGGGGGGAGGATACAATGAGCAGTTCTTC. This encodes CASSRRLAGGGYNEQFF. The variable domain in full, completed from reference TRBV11-2 and TRBJ2-1, reads EAGVAQSPRYKIIEKRQSVAFWCNPISGHATLYWYQQILGQGPKLLIQFQNNGVVDDSQLPKDRFSAERLKGVDSTLKIQPAKLEDSAVYLCASSRRLAGGGYNEQFFGPGTRLTVL.

The CDR3, as DNA: TGTGCCAGCAGTTTTACCCACCTAGAGGTCAACGAGCAGTACTTC. As protein: CASSFTHLEVNEQYF. The gene calls are TRBV28 and TRBJ2-7, with D uncertain. The CDR3 consists of 15 residues. In germline, CDR1 is MDHEN, CDR2 SYDVKM. Trimming removed 3 bases at V and 5 bases at J, with 17 bases between.

This clone was seen only once. V is TRBV28 and J is TRBJ2-7; D might be TRBD1 (7 bases). The germline gives CDR1 MDHEN, CDR2 SYDVKM. The V end lost 6 bases, the J end lost 3 bases, and 24 bases lay between the germline ends. CDR3 length: 17 amino acids. In DNA, the CDR3 is TGTGCCAGCAGGACCTCGCGGAGGGGGCGGGTAGGCTACGAGCAGTACTTC. It codes for CASRTSRRGRVGYEQYF. The full variable domain, in which reference TRBV28 and TRBJ2-7 provide the parts outside the CDR3, is DVKVTQSSRYLVKRTGEKVFLECVQDMDHENMFWYRQDPGLGLRLIYFSYDVKMKEKGDIPEGYSVSREKKERFSLILESASTNQTSMYLCASRTSRRGRVGYEQYFGPGTRLTVT.

This chain joins TRBV30 and TRBJ1-4; weak D call: TRBD1 (5 bases). V shed 3 bases and J shed 5 bases, with 7 bases lying between them. The CDR3 is 12 amino acids. CDR1 and CDR2 from the germline V gene are GTSNPN and SVGIG (reference sequence). CDR3 DNA sequence: TGTGCCTGGAGACGGGGGAATGAAAAACTGTTTTTT. Amino acid sequence: CAWRRGNEKLFF.

The chain joins TRBV10-3 to TRBJ1-1; 8 bases align to TRBD1. The CDR3 has 14 amino acids. V was pared by 3 bases and J by 4 bases, with 4 bases of the junction left unmatched. Germline V gene sequence: CDR1 ENHRY, CDR2 SYGVKD. CDR3 sequence (DNA): TGTGCCATCAGTGAAAACACAGGGGGCACTGAAGCTTTCTTT. This encodes CAISENTGGTEAFF.